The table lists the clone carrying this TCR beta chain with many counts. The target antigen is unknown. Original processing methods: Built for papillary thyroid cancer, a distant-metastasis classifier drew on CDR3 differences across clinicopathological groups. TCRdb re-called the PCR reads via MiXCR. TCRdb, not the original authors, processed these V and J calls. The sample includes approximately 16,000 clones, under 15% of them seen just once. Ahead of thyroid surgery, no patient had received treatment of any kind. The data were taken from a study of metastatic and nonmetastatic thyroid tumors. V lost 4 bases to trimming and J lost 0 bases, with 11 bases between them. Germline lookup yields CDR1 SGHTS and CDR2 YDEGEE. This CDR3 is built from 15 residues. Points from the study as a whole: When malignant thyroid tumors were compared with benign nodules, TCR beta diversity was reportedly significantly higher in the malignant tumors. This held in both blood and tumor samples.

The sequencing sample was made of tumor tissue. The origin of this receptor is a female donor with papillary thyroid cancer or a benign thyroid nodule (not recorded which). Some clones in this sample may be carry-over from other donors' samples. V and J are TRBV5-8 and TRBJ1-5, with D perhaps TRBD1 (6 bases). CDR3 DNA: TGTGCCAGCAGCCCCGGACAGTATAGCAATCAGCCCCAGCATTTT. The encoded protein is CASSPGQYSNQPQHF.